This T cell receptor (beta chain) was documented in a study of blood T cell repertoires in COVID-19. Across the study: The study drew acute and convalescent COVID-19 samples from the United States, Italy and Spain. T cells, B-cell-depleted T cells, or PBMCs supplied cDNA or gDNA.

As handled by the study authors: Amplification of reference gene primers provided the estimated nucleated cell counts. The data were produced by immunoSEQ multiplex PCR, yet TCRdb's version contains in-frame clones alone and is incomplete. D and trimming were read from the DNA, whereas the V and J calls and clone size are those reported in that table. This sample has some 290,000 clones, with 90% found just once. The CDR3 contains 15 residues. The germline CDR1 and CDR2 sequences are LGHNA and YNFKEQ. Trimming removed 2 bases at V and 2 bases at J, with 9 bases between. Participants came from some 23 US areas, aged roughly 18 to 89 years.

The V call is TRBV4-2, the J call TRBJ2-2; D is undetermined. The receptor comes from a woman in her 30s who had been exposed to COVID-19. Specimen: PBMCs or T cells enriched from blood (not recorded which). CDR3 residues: CASSQNYLNTGELFF. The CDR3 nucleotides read TGTGCCAGCAGCCAAAACTACTTAAACACCGGGGAGCTGTTTTTT.